This T cell receptor beta chain was recorded in a study of control samples from healthy donors and cancer patients. This CDR3 comprises 17 residues. Germline V gene lookup returns CDR1 SEHNR and CDR2 FQNEAQ (reference sequence). The trim removed 0 bases at V and 1 base at J, leaving 6 bases unmatched. The assay was immunoSEQ multiplex PCR, and TCRdb's table has in-frame clones only and misses some. This table has 20,000 to 30,000 clones, approximately 78% appearing once. The source is a man between 60 and 75 years old with colorectal cancer. Sample: PBMCs. The rearrangement uses TRBV7-9 and TRBJ1-1; 9 bases agree with TRBD1. The CDR3 bases are TGTGCCAGCAGCTTAGCTCTGGGACAGGGATCGAACACTGAAGCTTTCTTT. The encoded protein is CASSLALGQGSNTEAFF.